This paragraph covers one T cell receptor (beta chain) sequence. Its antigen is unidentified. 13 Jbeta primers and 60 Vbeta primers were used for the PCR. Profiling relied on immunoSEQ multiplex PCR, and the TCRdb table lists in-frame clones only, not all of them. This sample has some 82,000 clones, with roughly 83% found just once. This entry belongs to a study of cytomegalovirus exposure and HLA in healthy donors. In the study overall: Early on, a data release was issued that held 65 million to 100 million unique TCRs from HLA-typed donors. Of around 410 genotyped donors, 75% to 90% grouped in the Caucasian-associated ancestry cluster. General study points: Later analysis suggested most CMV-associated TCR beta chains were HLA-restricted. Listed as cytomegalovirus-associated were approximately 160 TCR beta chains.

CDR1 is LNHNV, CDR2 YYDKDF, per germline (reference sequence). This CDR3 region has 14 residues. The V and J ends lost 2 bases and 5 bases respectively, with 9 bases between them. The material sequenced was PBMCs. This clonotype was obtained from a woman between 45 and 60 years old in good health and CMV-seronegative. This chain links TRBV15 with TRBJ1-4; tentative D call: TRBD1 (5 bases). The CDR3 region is CATSRRQNNEKLFF. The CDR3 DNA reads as TGTGCCACCAGCAGACGACAGAACAATGAAAAACTGTTTTTT.